This T cell receptor beta chain was recovered during a study of T cell clusters in autoimmune cytopenias. One tube held mixed TRB-A and TRB-B primer pools for touch-down PCR. TCRdb reprocessed the multiplex PCR reads and stores each CDR3 protein as one record, lacking DNA. This sample lists over 1,400 distinct CDR3 sequences; its ten largest clones have just under 60%. Germline V gene data show CDR1 as SGHRS and CDR2 as YFSETQ. This CDR3 comprises 16 residues. TRB was amplified from 250 ng of peripheral blood genomic DNA per sample. Another study also made use of these data, one on T cell repertoires in aging, cancer and after chemotherapy. That paper states: Untreated cancer patients had significantly lower blood TCR diversity than age-matched healthy donors. Median generation probability rose over the chemotherapy interval in each cancer cohort, suggesting rebound thymic output. Immunological memory after chemotherapy cannot be judged from the repertoire data.

This rearrangement joins TRBV5-1 to TRBJ1-1; the TRBD1 assignment by TCRdb is unverifiable without DNA. This TCR was recovered from a human donor with chronic lymphocytic leukemia. Sequences were obtained from peripheral blood. CDR3 residues: CASSLHLRDRGSQAFF.